Given below is one T cell receptor (beta chain) in context. Antigen unknown. Germline values: CDR1 LGHDT, CDR2 YNNKEL (reference sequence). V was cut by 3 bases and J by 7 bases, with 16 bases left in between. This CDR3 region has 14 residues. This entry belongs to a study of T cell responses to AZD1222 COVID-19 vaccine. Some clones are missing from TCRdb's copy, which holds only in-frame ones; the method was immunoSEQ multiplex PCR. Among over 150,000 clones listed, about nine tenths were seen once. General study findings and limits: Repertoire sampling was restricted to post-peak T cell response timepoints. Seropositive AZD1222 recipients at baseline numbered only 6 or 7.

Source: peripheral blood, taken on day 0 of AZD1222 vaccination. The sequence came from an adult in good health. V usage is TRBV3-1 (or the pseudogene TRBV3-2) and J usage is TRBJ2-7; tentatively, D is TRBD1 or TRBD2 (5 bases each). DNA for the CDR3: TGTGCCAGCAGCCACGGGACGTCTATGAGGGAGCAGTACTTC. It is translated as CASSHGTSMREQYF.